The 4 T cell receptor beta chains in this list originate from one sample, sequenced in a study of CD8 T cells in Susac syndrome. A quantity of about 0.5 to 1 ug RNA underwent reverse transcription using random hexamers. TCRdb used MiXCR to reprocess the immunoSEQ multiplex PCR reads, holding one entry per CDR3 protein. The data contain about 110,000 distinct CDR3 sequences, approximately 93% of them singletons. Sequenced input: CD8+ T cells from PBMCs. Receptor source: a human donor with Susac syndrome.

The gene calls are TRBV13 and TRBJ1-1; TRBD1 might be the D (5 bases). The CDR3 runs to 14 residues. Germline V gives CDR1 PRHDT, CDR2 FYEKMQ (reference sequence). The V end was cut by 1 base, the J end by 3 bases, with 9 bases between. In DNA, the CDR3 is TGTGCCAGCAGCTTAGTGGGGGGAGACACTGAAGCTTTCTTT. Its protein is CASSLVGGDTEAFF.

The chain combines TRBV5-4 with TRBJ1-3, with D perhaps TRBD1 (6 bases). Trimming took 4 bases from V and 4 from J, leaving 9 bases between them. The CDR3 has 13 residues. In germline, CDR1 is SGHNT, CDR2 YYREEE (reference sequence). DNA of the CDR3: TGTGCCAGCAGCAGCGGACAGGGAAACACCATATATTTT. Its translation is CASSSGQGNTIYF.

The chain links TRBV7-9 to TRBJ1-5; tentatively, D is TRBD1 (6 bases). From germline, CDR1 is SEHNR and CDR2 FQNEAQ (reference sequence). Trimming removed 6 bases from V and 7 bases from J, with 19 bases in between. The CDR3 totals 15 residues. The DNA of the CDR3 is TGTGCCAGCAGTCGAGGTACAGGGAAGGAGCAGCCCCAGCATTTT. It is translated as CASSRGTGKEQPQHF.

The rearrangement uses TRBV6-2 or TRBV6-3 and TRBJ2-1, with D tentatively TRBD1 (5 bases). This CDR3 region has 11 residues. Trimming left V 11 bases short and J 9 bases short, with 14 bases between. Germline V gives CDR1 MNHEY, CDR2 SVGEGT. The CDR3 protein is CAGGNRGEQFF. DNA of the CDR3: TGTGCCGGTGGCAATAGGGGTGAGCAGTTCTTC.